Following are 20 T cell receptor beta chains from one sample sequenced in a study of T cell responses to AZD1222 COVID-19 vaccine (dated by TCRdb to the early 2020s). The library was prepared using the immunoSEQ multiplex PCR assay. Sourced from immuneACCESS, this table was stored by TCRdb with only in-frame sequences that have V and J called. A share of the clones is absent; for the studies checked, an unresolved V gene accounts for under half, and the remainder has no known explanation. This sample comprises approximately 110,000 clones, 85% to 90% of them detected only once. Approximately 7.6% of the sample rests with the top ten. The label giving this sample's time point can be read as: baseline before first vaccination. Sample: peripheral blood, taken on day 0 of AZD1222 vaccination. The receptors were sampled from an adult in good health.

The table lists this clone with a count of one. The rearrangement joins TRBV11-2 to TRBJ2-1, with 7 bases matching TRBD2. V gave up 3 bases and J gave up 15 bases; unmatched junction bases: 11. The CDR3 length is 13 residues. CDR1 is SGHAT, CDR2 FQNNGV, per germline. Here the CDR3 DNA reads TGTGCCAGCAGCTTGGAATGGGCGGGGGTCTGGTTCTTC. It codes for CASSLEWAGVWFF.

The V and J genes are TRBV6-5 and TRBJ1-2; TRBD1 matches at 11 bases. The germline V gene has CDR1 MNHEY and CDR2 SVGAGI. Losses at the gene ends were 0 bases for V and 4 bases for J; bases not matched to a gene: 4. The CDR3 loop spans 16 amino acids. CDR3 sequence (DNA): TGTGCCAGCAGTTACTCCCCGGGACAGGGGGTCTATGGCTACACCTTC. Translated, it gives CASSYSPGQGVYGYTF.

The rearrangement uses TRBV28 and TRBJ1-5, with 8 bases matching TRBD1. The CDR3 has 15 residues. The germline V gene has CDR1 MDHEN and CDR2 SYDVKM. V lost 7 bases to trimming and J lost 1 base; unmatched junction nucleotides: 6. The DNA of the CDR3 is TGTGCCAGCACCGGACAGGGTCGGAGCAATCAGCCCCAGCATTTT. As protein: CASTGQGRSNQPQHF.

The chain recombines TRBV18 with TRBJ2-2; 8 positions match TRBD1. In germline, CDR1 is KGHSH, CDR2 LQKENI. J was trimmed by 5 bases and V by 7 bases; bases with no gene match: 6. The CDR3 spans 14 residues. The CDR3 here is CASCDRGGTGELFF. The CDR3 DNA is TGTGCCAGCTGTGACAGGGGTGGAACCGGGGAGCTGTTTTTT.

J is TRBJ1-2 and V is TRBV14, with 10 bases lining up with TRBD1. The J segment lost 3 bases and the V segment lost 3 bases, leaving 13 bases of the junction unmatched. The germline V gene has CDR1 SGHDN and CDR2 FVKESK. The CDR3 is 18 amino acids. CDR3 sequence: CASSQMDRGEFHYYGYTF. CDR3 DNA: TGTGCCAGCAGCCAGATGGACAGGGGGGAGTTTCATTACTATGGCTACACCTTC. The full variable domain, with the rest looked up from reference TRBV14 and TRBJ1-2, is EAGVTQFPSHSVIEKGQTVTLRCDPISGHDNLYWYRRVMGKEIKFLLHFVKESKQDESGMPNNRFLAERTGGTYSTLKVQPAELEDSGVYFCASSQMDRGEFHYYGYTFGSGTRLTVV.

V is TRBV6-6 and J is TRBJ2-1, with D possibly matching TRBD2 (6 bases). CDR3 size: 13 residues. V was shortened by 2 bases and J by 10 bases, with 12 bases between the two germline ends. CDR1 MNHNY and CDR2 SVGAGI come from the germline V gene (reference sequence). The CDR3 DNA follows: TGTGCCAGCAGTTACGAGGGCCGGGGGGAGCAGTTCTTC. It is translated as CASSYEGRGEQFF.

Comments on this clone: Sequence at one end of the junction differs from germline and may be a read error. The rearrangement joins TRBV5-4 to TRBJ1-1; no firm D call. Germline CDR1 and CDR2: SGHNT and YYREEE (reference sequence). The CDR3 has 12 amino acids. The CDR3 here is CASSLGNTKAFF. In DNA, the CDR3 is TGTGCCAGCAGCTTGGGCAACACTAAAGCTTTCTTT.

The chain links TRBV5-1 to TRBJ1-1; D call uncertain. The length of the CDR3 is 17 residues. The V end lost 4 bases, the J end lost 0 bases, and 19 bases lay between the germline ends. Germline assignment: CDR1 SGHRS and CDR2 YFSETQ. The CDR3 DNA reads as TGCGCCAGCAGCCGCGAGGGCAGCCCGCCCATGAACACTGAAGCTTTCTTT. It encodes CASSREGSPPMNTEAFF.

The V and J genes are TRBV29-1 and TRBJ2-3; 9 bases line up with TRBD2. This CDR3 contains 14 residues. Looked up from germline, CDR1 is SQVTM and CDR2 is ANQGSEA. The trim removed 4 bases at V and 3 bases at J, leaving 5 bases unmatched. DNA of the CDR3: TGCAGCGTTGCCGCGGGAGGGCCGACAGATACGCAGTATTTT. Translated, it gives CSVAAGGPTDTQYF.

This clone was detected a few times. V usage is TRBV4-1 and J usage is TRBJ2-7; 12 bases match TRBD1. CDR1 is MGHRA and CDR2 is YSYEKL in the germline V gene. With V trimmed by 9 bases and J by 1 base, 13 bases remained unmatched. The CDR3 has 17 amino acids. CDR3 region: CASSPGQGALFSYEQYF. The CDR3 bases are TGCGCCAGTTCACCGGGACAGGGGGCCCTTTTTTCCTACGAGCAGTACTTC.

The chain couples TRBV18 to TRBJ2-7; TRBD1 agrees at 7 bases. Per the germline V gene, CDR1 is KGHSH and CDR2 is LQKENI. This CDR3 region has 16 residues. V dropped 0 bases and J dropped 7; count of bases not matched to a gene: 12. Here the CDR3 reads CASSPPLGTAVGEQYF. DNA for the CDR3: TGTGCCAGCTCACCACCGCTGGGGACAGCCGTAGGAGAGCAGTACTTC.

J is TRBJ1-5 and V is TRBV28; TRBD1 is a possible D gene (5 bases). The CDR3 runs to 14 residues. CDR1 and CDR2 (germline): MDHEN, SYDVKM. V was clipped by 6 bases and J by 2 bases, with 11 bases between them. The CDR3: CASREGSGNQPQHF. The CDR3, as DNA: TGTGCCAGCAGGGAGGGGTCGGGCAATCAGCCCCAGCATTTT.

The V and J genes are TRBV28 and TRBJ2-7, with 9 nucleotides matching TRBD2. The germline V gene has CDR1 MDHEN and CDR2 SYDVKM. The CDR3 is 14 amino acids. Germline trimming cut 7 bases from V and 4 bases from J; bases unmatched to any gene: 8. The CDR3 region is CASTISGRFYEQYF. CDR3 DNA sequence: TGTGCCAGCACCATTAGCGGGAGATTTTACGAGCAGTACTTC.

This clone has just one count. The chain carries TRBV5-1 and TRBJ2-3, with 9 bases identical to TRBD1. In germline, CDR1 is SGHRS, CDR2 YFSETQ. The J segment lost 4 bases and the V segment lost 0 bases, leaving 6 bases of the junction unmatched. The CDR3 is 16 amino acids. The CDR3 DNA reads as TGCGCCAGCAGCTTGGGACAGGGGGATTGGGCAGATACGCAGTATTTT. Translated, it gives CASSLGQGDWADTQYF.

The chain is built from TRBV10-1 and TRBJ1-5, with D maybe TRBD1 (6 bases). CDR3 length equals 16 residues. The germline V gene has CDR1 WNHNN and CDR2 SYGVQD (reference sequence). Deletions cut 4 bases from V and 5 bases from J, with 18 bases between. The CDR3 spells CASSAGQGLDHQPQHF. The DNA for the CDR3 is TGCGCCAGCAGTGCTGGGCAGGGGCTGGATCATCAGCCCCAGCATTTT.

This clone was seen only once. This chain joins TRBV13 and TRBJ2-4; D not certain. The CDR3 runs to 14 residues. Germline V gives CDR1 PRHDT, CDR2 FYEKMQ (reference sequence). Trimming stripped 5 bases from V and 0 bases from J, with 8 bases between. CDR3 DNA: TGTGCCAGCAGCCGCCTCCTAGCCAAAAACATTCAGTACTTC. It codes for CASSRLLAKNIQYF. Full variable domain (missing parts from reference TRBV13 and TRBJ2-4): AAGVIQSPRHLIKEKRETATLKCYPIPRHDTVYWYQQGPGQDPQFLISFYEKMQSDKGSIPDRFSAQQFSDYHSELNMSSLELGDSALYFCASSRLLAKNIQYFGAGTRLSVL.

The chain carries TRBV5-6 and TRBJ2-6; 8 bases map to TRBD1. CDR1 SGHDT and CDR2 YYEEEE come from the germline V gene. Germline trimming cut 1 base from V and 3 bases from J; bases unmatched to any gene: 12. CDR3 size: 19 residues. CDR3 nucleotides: TGTGCCAGCAGCTTGTCGTTCGCCAGGGGGCTAGGTGGGGCCAACGTCCTGACTTTC. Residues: CASSLSFARGLGGANVLTF.

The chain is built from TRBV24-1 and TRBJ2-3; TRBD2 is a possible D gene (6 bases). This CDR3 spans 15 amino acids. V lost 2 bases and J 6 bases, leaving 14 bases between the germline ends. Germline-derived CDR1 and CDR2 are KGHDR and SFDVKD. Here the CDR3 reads CATSDSSGLSDTQYF. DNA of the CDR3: TGTGCCACCAGTGATTCCTCCGGACTATCGGATACGCAGTATTTT.

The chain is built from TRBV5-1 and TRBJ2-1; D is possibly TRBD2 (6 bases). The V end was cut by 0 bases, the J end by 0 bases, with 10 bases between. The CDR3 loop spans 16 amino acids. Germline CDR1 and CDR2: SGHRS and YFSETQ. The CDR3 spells CASSLERASSYNEQFF. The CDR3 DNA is TGCGCCAGCAGCTTGGAGCGGGCGAGCTCCTACAATGAGCAGTTCTTC.

As DNA, the CDR3 is TGTGCCAGCAGTACGCAGGGTACGGAGCCCCAGCATTTT. Translation gives CASSTQGTEPQHF. The chain links TRBV12-3 or TRBV12-4 to TRBJ1-5; a possible D gene is TRBD1 (5 bases). This CDR3 has 13 residues. Trimming shortened V by 5 bases and J by 8 bases, and 13 bases separated the two germline ends.